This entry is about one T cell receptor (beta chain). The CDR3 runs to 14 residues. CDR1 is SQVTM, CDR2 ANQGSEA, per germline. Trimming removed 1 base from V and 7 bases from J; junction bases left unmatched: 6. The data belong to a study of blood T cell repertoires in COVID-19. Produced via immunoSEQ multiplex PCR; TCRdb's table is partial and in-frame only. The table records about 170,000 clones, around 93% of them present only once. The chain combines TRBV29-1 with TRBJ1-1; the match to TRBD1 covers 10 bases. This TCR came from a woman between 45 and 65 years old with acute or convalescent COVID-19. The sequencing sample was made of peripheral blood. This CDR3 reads CSVEAWTGGGEAFF. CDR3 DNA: TGCAGCGTTGAAGCCTGGACAGGGGGAGGTGAAGCTTTCTTT. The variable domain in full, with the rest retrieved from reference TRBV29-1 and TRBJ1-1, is SAVISQKPSRDICQRGTSLTIQCQVDSQVTMMFWYRQQPGQSLTLIATANQGSEATYESGFVIDKFPISRPNLTFSTLTVSNMSPEDSSIYLCSVEAWTGGGEAFFGQGTRLTVV.